The next 10 T cell receptor beta chains were all read from a single sample in a study of OX40 agonist ivuxolimab in advanced cancers. Assay used: immunoSEQ multiplex PCR; TCRdb lists only in-frame clones, some missing. The profile shows over 85,000 clones, less than 95% of them singletons. The sample was CD4+ or CD8+ T cells sorted from blood, taken in a trial of the OX40 agonist ivuxolimab. These receptors came from an adult with an advanced solid tumor such as melanoma, head and neck, liver or kidney cancer.

DNA of the CDR3: TGTGCCAGCAGTGACCCGGAAGGCTCCGGCCCGTGGTATGGCTACACCTTC. Translated: CASSDPEGSGPWYGYTF. The chain joins TRBV6-1 to TRBJ1-2; D gene unclear. The germline V gene has CDR1 MNHNS and CDR2 SASEGT. V lost 3 bases, J lost 5 bases, and 22 bases lay in between. CDR3 length: 17 amino acids.

J is TRBJ2-1 and V is TRBV7-9; D uncertain. The CDR3 covers 14 residues. The germline V gene has CDR1 SEHNR and CDR2 FQNEAQ (reference sequence). The V end lost 5 bases, the J end lost 7 bases, and 15 bases lay between the germline ends. The CDR3 DNA reads as TGTGCCAGCAGCCACCTTGGGTCCCTAAATGAGCAGTTCTTC. Protein: CASSHLGSLNEQFF.

This clone appeared once. V usage is TRBV7-2 and J usage is TRBJ2-5, with 9 positions matching TRBD1. The J call is in doubt because the DNA end fits TRBJ2-7 better. The CDR3 loop spans 15 amino acids. Germline-derived CDR1 and CDR2 are SGHTA and FQGNSA. The CDR3 DNA sequence: TGTGCCAGCAGTTACACAGGGGGCTCATACTACGAGCAGTACTTC. Encoded protein: CASSYTGGSYYEQYF.

The chain is built from TRBV7-9 and TRBJ2-5; 7 bases line up with TRBD1. The V gene's germline CDR1 is SEHNR and CDR2 FQNEAQ (reference sequence). The length of the CDR3 is 15 residues. Unmatched junction bases numbered 3, after V lost 1 base and J lost 1 base. CDR3: CASSLEGQLQETQYF. The CDR3 region has the DNA TGTGCCAGCAGCTTAGAGGGACAGCTCCAAGAGACCCAGTACTTC.

The V call is TRBV7-2, the J call TRBJ2-5, with a tentative D call TRBD1 (5 bases). In germline, CDR1 is SGHTA, CDR2 FQGNSA. The CDR3 loop spans 13 amino acids. V lost 2 bases and J 3 bases, leaving 7 bases between the germline ends. The CDR3 coding sequence is TGTGCCAGCAGCTTACAGGGTAAAGAGACCCAGTACTTC. Amino acids: CASSLQGKETQYF.

The chain joins TRBV12-2 to TRBJ1-2; whether TRBD1, the table's D call, matches the DNA was not checked. TRBV12-2 is designated a pseudogene. This CDR3 has 17 amino acids. The CDR3 is CASRLGRNRQGSYGYTF. CDR3 DNA sequence: TGTGCAAGTCGCTTAGGAAGGAATCGACAGGGATCCTATGGCTACACCTTC.

This clone has a handful of counts. The chain uses TRBV19 and TRBJ1-2; perhaps TRBD1 as D (5 bases). With 3 bases removed from V and 7 bases from J, the gap between germline ends came to 15 bases. This CDR3 region has 14 residues. The germline V gene encodes CDR1 LNHDA and CDR2 SQIVND (reference sequence). The CDR3 coding sequence is TGTGCCAGTAGTATTCGACAGAGCCCACTTGGCTACACCTTC. It is translated as CASSIRQSPLGYTF.

V and J are TRBV18 and TRBJ1-4; tentative D call: TRBD1 (5 bases). From germline, CDR1 is KGHSH and CDR2 LQKENI. There are 16 residues in the CDR3. V was shortened by 3 bases and J by 4 bases, with 15 bases between the two germline ends. The CDR3 loop reads CASSPGATGGNEKLFF. The CDR3 DNA reads as TGTGCCAGCTCACCTGGAGCCACCGGGGGTAATGAAAAACTGTTTTTT.

V gene TRBV2 combines with J gene TRBJ2-3; tentative D call: TRBD1 (6 bases). Germline CDR1 reads SNHLY; CDR2 reads FYNNEI. V gave up 3 bases and J gave up 0 bases, with 13 bases separating them. The CDR3 spans 16 residues. The CDR3 coding sequence is TGTGCCAGCAGTGACCCGGGGACACCTAGCACAGATACGCAGTATTTT. Translating it yields CASSDPGTPSTDTQYF.

J is TRBJ2-3 and V is TRBV6-4; the match to TRBD2 covers 7 bases. From germline, CDR1 is MRHNA and CDR2 SNTAGT. CDR3 length: 18 residues. The trim removed 4 bases at V and 0 bases at J, leaving 13 bases unmatched. CDR3 residues: CASSALKLADASTDTQYF. The CDR3 DNA sequence: TGTGCCAGCAGTGCCCTGAAGCTAGCGGACGCTAGCACAGATACGCAGTATTTT.